This T cell receptor beta chain comes out of a study of OX40 agonist ivuxolimab in advanced cancers. Per germline, CDR1 SGHAT and CDR2 FQNNGV. The length of the CDR3 is 14 residues. Trimming pared 8 bases from V and 0 bases from J, leaving 11 bases between. The protocol was immunoSEQ multiplex PCR, while the TCRdb copy is restricted to in-frame clones and leaves out a portion. The top ten hold 0.31% of the sample, which has under 200,000 clones, 85% to 95% seen once. This clonotype originated in an adult with an advanced solid tumor such as melanoma, head and neck, liver or kidney cancer. V and J are TRBV11-2 and TRBJ1-3; no reliable D call. The sequences come from CD4+ or CD8+ T cells sorted from blood, collected in a trial of the OX40 agonist ivuxolimab. This CDR3 reads CASGSIISGNTIYF. The DNA of the CDR3 is TGTGCCAGCGGTTCGATAATCTCTGGAAACACCATATATTTT.